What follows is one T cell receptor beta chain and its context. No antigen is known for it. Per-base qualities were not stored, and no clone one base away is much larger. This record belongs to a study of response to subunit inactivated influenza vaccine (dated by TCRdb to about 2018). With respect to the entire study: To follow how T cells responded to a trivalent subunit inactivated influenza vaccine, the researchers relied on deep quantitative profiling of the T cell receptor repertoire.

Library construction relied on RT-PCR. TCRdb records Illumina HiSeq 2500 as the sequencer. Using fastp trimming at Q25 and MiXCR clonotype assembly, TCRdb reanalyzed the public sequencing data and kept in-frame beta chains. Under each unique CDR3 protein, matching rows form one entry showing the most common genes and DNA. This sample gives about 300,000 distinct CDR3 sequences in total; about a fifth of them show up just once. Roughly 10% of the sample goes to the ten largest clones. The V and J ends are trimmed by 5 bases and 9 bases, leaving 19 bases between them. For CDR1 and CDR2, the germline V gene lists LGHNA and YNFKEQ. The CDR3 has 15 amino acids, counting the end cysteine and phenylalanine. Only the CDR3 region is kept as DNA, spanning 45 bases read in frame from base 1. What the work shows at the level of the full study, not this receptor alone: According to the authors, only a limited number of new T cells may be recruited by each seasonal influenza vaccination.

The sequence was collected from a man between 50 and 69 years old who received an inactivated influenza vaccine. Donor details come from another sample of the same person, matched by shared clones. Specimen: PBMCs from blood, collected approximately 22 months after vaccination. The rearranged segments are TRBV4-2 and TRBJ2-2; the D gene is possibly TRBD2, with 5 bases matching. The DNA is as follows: TGTGCCAGCAGCTTACTAGAGGAGGAGCGGAGGGAGCTGTTTTTT. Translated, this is CASSLLEEERRELFF.